This paragraph covers one T cell receptor (beta chain) sequence. Its antigen is not known. Germline CDR1 and CDR2: SGHNT and YENEEA. The germline V and J ends were trimmed by 3 bases and 6 bases, with 9 bases remaining between them. CDR3 size: 13 residues. This specimen comes from a study of T cell responses to AZD1222 COVID-19 vaccine. General observations from the study: Recipients of AZD1222 seropositive at baseline numbered only 5 or 6. Targeting of unmutated variant regions was reportedly seen in nearly half of spike-specific TCRs.

TCRdb keeps only in-frame clones here, not all; method: immunoSEQ multiplex PCR. The profile shows about 120,000 clones, just under 95% of them singletons. The specimen comprised peripheral blood, sampled on day 0 of AZD1222 vaccination. The clonotype comes from an adult in good health. The chain is built from TRBV11-3 and TRBJ2-1; possibly TRBD1 or TRBD2 for D (5 bases each). This chain's CDR3 is CASSFEGINEQFF. The CDR3 coding sequence is TGTGCCAGCAGCTTTGAGGGGATCAATGAGCAGTTCTTC.